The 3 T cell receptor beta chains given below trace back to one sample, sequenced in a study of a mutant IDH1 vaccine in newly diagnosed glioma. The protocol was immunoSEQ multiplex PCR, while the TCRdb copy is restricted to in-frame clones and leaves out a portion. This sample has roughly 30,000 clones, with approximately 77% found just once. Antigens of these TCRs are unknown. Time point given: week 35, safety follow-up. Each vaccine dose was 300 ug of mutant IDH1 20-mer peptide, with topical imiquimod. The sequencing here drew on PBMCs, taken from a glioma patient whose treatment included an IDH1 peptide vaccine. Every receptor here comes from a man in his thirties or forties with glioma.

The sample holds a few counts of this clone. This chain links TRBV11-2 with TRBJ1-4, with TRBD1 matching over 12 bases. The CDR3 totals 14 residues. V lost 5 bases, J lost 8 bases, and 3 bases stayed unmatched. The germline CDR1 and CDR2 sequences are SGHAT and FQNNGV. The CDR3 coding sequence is TGTGCCAGCAGCCTGGGACAGGGGGCGGAAAAACTGTTTTTT. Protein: CASSLGQGAEKLFF.

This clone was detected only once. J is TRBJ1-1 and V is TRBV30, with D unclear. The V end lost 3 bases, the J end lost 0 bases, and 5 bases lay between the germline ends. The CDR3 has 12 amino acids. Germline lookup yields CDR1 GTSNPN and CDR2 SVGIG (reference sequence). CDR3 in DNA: TGTGCCTGGAGCCACGTGAACACTGAAGCTTTCTTT. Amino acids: CAWSHVNTEAFF.

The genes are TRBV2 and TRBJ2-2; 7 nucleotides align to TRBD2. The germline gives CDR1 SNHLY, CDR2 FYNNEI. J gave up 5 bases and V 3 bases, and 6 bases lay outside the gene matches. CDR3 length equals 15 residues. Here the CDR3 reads CASSDAGVWTGELFF. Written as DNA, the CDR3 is TGTGCCAGCAGTGACGCGGGAGTATGGACCGGGGAGCTGTTTTTT. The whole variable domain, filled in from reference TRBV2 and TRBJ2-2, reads EPEVTQTPSHQVTQMGQEVILRCVPISNHLYFYWYRQILGQKVEFLVSFYNNEISEKSEIFDDQFSVERPDGSNFTLKIRSTKLEDSAMYFCASSDAGVWTGELFFGEGSRLTVL.